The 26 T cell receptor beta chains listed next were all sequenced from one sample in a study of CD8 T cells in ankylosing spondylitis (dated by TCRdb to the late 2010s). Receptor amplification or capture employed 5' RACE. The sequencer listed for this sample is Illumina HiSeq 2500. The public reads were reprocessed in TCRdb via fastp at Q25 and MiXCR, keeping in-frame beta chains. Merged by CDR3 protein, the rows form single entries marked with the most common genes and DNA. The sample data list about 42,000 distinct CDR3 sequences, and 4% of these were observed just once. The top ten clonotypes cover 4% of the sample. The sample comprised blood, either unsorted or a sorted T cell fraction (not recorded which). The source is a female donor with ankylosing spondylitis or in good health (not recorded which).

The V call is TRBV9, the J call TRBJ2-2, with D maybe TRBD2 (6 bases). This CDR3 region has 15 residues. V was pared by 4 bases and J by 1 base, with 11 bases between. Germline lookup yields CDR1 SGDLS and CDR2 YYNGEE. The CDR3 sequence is CASSPPSENTGELFF. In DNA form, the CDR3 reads TGTGCCAGCAGCCCACCTAGCGAGAACACCGGGGAGCTGTTTTTT.

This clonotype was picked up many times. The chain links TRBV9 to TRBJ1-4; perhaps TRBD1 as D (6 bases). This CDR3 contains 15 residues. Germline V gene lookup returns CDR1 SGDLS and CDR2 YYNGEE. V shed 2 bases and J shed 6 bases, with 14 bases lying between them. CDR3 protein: CASSVAGGRDEKLFF. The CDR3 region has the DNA TGTGCCAGCAGCGTTGCTGGGGGCAGAGATGAAAAACTGTTTTTT.

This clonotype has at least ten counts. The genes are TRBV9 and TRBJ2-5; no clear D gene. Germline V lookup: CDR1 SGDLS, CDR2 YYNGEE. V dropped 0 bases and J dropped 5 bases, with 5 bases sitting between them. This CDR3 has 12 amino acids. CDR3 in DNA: TGTGCCAGCAGCGTAGCTGGGGAGACCCAGTACTTC. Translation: CASSVAGETQYF.

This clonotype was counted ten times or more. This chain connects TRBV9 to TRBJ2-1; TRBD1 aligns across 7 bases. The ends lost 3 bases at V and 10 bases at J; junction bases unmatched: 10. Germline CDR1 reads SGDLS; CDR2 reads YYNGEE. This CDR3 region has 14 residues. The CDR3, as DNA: TGTGCCAGCAGCGACAGTGACAGGGTTTACGAGCAGTTCTTC. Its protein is CASSDSDRVYEQFF.

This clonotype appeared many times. The DNA of the CDR3 is TGTGCCAGCAGCAATCGACCCCTGGGACAGAAAAACACCGGGGAGCTGTTTTTT. Translation: CASSNRPLGQKNTGELFF. The chain joins TRBV9 to TRBJ2-2, with 7 bases matching TRBD1. The germline CDR1 and CDR2 sequences are SGDLS and YYNGEE. The CDR3 contains 18 residues. The V gene end was trimmed by 4 bases and the J gene end by 2 bases; junction bases not matched to a gene: 14.

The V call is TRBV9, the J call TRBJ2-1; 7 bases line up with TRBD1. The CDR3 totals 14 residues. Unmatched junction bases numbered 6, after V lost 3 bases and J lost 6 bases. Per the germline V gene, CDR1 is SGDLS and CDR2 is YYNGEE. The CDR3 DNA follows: TGTGCCAGCAGCGAGAGGGACAGAATCAATGAGCAGTTCTTC. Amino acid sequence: CASSERDRINEQFF. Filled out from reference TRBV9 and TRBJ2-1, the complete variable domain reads DSGVTQTPKHLITATGQRVTLRCSPRSGDLSVYWYQQSLDQGLQFLIQYYNGEERAKGNILERFSAQQFPDLHSELNLSSLELGDSALYFCASSERDRINEQFFGPGTRLTVL.

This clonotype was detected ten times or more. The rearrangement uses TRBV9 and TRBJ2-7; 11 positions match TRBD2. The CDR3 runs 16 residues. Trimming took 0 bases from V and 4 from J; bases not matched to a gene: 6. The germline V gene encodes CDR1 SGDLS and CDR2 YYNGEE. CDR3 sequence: CASSVGIAGGPYEQYF. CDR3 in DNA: TGTGCCAGCAGCGTAGGAATAGCGGGGGGGCCGTACGAGCAGTACTTC.

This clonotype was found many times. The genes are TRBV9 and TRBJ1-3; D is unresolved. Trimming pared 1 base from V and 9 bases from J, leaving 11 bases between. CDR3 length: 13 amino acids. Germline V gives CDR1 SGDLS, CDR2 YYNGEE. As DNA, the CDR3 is TGTGCCAGCAGCGTACGGGAAGGAGGCACCATATATTTT. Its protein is CASSVREGGTIYF.

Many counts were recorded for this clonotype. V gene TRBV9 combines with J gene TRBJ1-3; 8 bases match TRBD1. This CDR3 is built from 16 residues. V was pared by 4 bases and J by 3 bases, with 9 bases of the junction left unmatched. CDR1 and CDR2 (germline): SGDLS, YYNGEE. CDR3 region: CASSLGQVESGNTIYF. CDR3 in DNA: TGTGCCAGCAGCTTGGGACAGGTAGAAAGTGGAAACACCATATATTTT.

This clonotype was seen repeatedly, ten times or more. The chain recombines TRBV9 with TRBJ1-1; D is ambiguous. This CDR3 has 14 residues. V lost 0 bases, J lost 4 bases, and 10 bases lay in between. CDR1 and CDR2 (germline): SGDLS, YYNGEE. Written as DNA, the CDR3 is TGTGCCAGCAGCGTAGGCGGGGAAGGCACTGAAGCTTTCTTT. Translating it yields CASSVGGEGTEAFF.

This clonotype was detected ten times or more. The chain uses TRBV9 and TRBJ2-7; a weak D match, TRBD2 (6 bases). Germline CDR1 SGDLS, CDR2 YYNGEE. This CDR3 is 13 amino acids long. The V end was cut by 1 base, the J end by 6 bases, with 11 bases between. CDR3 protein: CASSVRWDSEQYF. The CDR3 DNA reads TGTGCCAGCAGCGTACGATGGGACTCCGAGCAGTACTTC.

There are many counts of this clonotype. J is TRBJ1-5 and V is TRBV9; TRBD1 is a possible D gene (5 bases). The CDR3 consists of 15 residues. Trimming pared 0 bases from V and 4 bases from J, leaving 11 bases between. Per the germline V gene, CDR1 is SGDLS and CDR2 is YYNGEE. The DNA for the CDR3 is TGTGCCAGCAGCGTAGAAGGGGTCCCTAATCAGCCCCAGCATTTT. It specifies CASSVEGVPNQPQHF.

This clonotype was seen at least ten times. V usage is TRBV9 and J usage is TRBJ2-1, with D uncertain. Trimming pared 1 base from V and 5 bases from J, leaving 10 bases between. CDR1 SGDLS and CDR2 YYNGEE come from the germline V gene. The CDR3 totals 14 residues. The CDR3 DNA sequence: TGTGCCAGCAGCGTAAGGACGGGCAACAATGAGCAGTTCTTC. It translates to CASSVRTGNNEQFF.

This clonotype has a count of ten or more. The DNA for the CDR3 is TGTGCCAGCAGCTTTCTTAGCGGGGGTGTTCCAAATGAGCAGTTCTTC. It codes for CASSFLSGGVPNEQFF. The chain has TRBV9 and TRBJ2-1; 9 nucleotides match TRBD2. CDR1 is SGDLS, CDR2 YYNGEE, per germline. The length of the CDR3 is 16 residues. Trimming took 4 bases from V and 7 from J; bases not matched to a gene: 12.

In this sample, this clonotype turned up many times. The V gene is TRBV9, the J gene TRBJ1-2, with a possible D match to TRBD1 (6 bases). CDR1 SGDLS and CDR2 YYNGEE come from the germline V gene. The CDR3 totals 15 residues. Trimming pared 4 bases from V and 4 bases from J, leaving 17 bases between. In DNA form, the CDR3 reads TGTGCCAGCAGCACAGGGCCGACCGCACCCTATGGCTACACCTTC. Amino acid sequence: CASSTGPTAPYGYTF.

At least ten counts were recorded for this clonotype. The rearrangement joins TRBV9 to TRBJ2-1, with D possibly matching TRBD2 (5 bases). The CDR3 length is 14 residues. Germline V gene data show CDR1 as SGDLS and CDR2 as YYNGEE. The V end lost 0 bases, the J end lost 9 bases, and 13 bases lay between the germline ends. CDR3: CASSVALDGGEQFF. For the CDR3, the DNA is TGTGCCAGCAGCGTAGCCCTAGATGGAGGTGAGCAGTTCTTC.

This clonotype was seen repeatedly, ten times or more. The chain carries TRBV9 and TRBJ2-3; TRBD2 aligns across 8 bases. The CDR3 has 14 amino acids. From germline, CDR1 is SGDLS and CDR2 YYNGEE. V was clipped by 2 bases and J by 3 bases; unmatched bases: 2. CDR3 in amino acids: CASSVVAGTDTQYF. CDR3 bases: TGTGCCAGCAGCGTGGTAGCGGGGACAGATACGCAGTATTTT.

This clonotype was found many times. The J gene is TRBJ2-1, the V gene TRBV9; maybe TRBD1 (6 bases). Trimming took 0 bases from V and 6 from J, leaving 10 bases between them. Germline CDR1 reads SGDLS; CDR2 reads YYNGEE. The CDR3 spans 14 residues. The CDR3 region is CASSVEPRGNEQFF. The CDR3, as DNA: TGTGCCAGCAGCGTAGAACCCAGGGGCAATGAGCAGTTCTTC.

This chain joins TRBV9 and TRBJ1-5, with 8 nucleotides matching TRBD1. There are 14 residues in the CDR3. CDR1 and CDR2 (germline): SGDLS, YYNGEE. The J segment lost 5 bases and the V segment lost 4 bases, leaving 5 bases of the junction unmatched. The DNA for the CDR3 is TGTGCCAGCAGCACCGGGACAGGCCATCAGCCCCAGCATTTT. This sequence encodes CASSTGTGHQPQHF.

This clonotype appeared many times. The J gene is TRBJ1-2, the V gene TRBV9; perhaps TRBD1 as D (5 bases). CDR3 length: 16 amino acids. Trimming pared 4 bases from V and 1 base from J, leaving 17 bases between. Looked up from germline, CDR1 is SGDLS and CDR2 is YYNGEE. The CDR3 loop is CASSPGGSDSNYGYTF. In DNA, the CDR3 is TGTGCCAGCAGCCCTGGGGGTTCTGACAGTAACTATGGCTACACCTTC.

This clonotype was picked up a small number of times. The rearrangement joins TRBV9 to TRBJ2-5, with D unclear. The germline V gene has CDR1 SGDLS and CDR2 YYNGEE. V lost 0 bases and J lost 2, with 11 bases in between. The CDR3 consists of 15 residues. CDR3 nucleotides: TGTGCCAGCAGCGTAGCTTCGGCTTTACAAGAGACCCAGTACTTC. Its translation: CASSVASALQETQYF.

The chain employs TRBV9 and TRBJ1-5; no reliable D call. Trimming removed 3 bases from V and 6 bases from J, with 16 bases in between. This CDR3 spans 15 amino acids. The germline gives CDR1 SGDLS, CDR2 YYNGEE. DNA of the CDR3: TGTGCCAGCAGCGCAGCAATGGGTGTGGGTCAGCCCCAGCATTTT. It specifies CASSAAMGVGQPQHF.

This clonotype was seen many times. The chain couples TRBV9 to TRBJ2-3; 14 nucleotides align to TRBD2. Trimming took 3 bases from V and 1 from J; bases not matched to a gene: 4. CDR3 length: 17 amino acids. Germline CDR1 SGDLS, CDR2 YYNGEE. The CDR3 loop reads CASSETGLAGGTDTQYF. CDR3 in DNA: TGTGCCAGCAGCGAAACGGGACTAGCGGGGGGCACAGATACGCAGTATTTT. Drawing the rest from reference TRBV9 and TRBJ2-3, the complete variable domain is DSGVTQTPKHLITATGQRVTLRCSPRSGDLSVYWYQQSLDQGLQFLIQYYNGEERAKGNILERFSAQQFPDLHSELNLSSLELGDSALYFCASSETGLAGGTDTQYFGPGTRLTVL.

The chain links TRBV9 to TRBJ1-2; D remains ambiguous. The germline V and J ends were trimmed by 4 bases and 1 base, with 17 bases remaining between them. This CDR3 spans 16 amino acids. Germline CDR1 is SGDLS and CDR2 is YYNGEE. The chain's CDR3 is CASSRTEFGGNYGYTF. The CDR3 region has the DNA TGTGCCAGCAGCCGCACCGAATTCGGCGGTAACTATGGCTACACCTTC. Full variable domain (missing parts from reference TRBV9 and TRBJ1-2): DSGVTQTPKHLITATGQRVTLRCSPRSGDLSVYWYQQSLDQGLQFLIQYYNGEERAKGNILERFSAQQFPDLHSELNLSSLELGDSALYFCASSRTEFGGNYGYTFGSGTRLTVV.

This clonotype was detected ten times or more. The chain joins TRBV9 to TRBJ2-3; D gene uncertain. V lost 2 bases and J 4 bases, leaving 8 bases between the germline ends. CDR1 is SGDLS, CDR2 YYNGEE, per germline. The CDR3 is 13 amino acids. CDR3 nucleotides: TGTGCCAGCAGCGTTGACGCCCCAGATACGCAGTATTTT. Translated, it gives CASSVDAPDTQYF.

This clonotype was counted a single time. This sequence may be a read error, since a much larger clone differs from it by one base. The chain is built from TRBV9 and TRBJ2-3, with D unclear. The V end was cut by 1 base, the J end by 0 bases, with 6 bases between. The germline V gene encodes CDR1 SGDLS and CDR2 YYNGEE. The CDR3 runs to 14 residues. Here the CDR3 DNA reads TGTGCCAGCAGCGTACATCAGAGCACAGATACGCAGTATTTT. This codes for CASSVHQSTDTQYF.